What follows describes a single T cell receptor beta chain. V was cut by 0 bases and J by 2 bases, with 14 bases left in between. The length of the CDR3 is 16 residues. Germline V gene lookup returns CDR1 MNHEY and CDR2 SMNVEV (reference sequence). The sample comes from a study of long-term antiretroviral therapy in people with HIV. immunoSEQ v3.0 was run at survey level. Data came from immunoSEQ multiplex PCR; TCRdb stores just in-frame clones and leaves some out. Found here are 6,400 or so clones, approximately 70% of them singletons; the top ten hold roughly 30%. At least two post-ART and at least one pre-ART PBMC sample were available for each donor.

The material sequenced was unsorted PBMCs, taken 0.2 years after starting antiretroviral therapy. The TCR sequence derives from a man aged 35 to 55 with HIV. The gene calls are TRBV27 and TRBJ2-7, with D perhaps given as TRBD1 or TRBD2 (5 bases each). The CDR3 DNA follows: TGTGCCAGCAGTTTATCCCTCGGGACGCTCGCCTACGAGCAGTACTTC. It is translated as CASSLSLGTLAYEQYF.